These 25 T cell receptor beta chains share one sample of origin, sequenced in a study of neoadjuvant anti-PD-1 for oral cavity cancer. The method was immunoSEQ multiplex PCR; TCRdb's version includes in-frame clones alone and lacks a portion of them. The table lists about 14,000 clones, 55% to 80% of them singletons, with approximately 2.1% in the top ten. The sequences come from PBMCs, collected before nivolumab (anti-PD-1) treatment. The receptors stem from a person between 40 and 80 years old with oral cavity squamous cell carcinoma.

The CDR3 nucleotides are TGTGCCAGCAGGACAACTAATGAAAAACTGTTTTTT. This codes for CASRTTNEKLFF. This chain uses TRBV27 with TRBJ1-4; D remains ambiguous. The CDR3 contains 12 residues. The germline V and J ends were trimmed by 6 bases and 0 bases, with 2 bases remaining between them. Germline CDR1 reads MNHEY; CDR2 reads SMNVEV (reference sequence).

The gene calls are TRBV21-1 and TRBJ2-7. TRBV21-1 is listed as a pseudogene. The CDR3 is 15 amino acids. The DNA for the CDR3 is TGTGCCAGCAGCAATAGATACAGGGAGGCAAAGGAGCAGTACTTC. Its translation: CASSNRYREAKEQYF.

The CDR3 DNA reads as TGTGCCAGCAGCTTCTTGCTTTACGAGCAGTACTTC. Protein product: CASSFLLYEQYF. The V gene is TRBV7-8, the J gene TRBJ2-7; no clear D gene. With 3 bases removed from V and 4 bases from J, the gap between germline ends came to 7 bases. The CDR3 runs to 12 residues. Germline V CDR1 and CDR2: SGHVS, FQNEAQ. The full variable domain, in which reference TRBV7-8 and TRBJ2-7 provide the parts outside the CDR3, is GAGVSQSPRYKVAKRGQDVALRCDPISGHVSLFWYQQALGQGPEFLTYFQNEAQLDKSGLPSDRFFAERPEGSVSTLKIQRTQQEDSAVYLCASSFLLYEQYFGPGTRLTVT.

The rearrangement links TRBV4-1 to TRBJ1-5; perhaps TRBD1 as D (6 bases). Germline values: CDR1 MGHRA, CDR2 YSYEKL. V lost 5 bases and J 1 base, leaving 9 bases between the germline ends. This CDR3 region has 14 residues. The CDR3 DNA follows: TGCGCCAGCAGCTACAGGGAGAGCAATCAGCCCCAGCATTTT. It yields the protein CASSYRESNQPQHF.

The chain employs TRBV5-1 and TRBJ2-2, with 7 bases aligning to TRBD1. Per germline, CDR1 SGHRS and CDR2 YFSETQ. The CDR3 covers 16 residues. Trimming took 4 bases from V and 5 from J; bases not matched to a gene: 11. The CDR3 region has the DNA TGCGCCAGCAGCACCTCGACAGGGCAGGGGACCGGGGAGCTGTTTTTT. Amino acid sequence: CASSTSTGQGTGELFF.

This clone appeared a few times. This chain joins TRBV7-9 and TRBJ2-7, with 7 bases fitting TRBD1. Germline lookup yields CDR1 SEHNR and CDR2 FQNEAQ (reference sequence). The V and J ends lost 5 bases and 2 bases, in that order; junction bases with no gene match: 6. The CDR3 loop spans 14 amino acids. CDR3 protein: CASSRQGLTYEQYF. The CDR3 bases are TGTGCCAGCAGCCGACAGGGCCTGACCTACGAGCAGTACTTC.

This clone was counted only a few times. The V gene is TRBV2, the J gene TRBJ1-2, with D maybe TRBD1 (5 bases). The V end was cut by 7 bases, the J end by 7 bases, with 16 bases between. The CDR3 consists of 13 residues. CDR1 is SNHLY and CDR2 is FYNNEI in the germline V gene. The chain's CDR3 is CASTHDRGFGYTF. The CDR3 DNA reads TGTGCCAGCACGCACGACAGAGGGTTTGGCTACACCTTC.

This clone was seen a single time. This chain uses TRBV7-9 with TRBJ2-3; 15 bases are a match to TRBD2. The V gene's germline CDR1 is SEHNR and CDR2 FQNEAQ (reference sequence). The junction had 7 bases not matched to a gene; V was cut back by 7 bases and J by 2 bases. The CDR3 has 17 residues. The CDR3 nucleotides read TGTGCCAGCAACCACGGACTAGCGGGGGGGAACACAGATACGCAGTATTTT. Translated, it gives CASNHGLAGGNTDTQYF.

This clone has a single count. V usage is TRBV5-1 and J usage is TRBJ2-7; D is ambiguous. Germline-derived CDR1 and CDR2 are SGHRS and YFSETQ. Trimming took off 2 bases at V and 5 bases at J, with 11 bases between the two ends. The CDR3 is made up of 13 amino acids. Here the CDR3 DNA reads TGCGCCAGCAGCTTATGGGATTTGGACGAGCAGTACTTC. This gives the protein CASSLWDLDEQYF.

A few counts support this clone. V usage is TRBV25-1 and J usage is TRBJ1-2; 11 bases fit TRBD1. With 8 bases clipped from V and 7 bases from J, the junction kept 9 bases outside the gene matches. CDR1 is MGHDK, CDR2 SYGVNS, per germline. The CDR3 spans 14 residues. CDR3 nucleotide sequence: TGTGCCAGCGCGGCCTCCGGGACAGGGGGTGGCTACACCTTC. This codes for CASAASGTGGGYTF.

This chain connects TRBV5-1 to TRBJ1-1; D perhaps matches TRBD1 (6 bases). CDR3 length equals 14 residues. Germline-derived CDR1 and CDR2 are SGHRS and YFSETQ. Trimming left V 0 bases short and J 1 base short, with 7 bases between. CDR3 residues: CASSLDRANTEAFF. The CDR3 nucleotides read TGCGCCAGCAGCTTGGACAGGGCGAACACTGAAGCTTTCTTT.

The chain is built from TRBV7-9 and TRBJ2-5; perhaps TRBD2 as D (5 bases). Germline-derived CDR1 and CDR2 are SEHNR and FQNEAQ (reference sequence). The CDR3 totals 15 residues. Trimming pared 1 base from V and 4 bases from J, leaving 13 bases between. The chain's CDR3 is CASSLGTLERETQYF. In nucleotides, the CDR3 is TGTGCCAGCAGCTTAGGAACACTAGAAAGAGAGACCCAGTACTTC.

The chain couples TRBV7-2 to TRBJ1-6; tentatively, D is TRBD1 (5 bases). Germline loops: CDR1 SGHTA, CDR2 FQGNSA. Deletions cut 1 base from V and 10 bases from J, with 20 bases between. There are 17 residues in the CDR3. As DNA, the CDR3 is TGTGCCAGCAGCTTAGTGTCGGCAGGGAGCCGGGGGTCACCCCTCCACTTT. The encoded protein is CASSLVSAGSRGSPLHF.

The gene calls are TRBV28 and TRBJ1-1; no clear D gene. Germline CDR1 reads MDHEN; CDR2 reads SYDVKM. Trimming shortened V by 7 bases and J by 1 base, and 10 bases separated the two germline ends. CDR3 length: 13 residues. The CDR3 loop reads CASKGWGNTEAFF. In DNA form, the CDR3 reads TGTGCCAGCAAGGGTTGGGGGAACACTGAAGCTTTCTTT.

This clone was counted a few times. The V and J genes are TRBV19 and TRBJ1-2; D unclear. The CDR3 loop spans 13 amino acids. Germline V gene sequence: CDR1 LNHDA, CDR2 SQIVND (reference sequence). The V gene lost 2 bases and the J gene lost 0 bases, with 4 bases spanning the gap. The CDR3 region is CASSIISNYGYTF. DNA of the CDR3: TGTGCCAGTAGTATAATATCTAACTATGGCTACACCTTC.

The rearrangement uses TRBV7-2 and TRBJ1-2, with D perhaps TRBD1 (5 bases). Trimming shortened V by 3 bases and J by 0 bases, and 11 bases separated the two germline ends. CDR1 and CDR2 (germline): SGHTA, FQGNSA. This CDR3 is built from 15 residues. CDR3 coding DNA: TGTGCCAGCAGCTTGAGGGGAGAGACTAACTATGGCTACACCTTC. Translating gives CASSLRGETNYGYTF.

The CDR3 sequence is CASSGRDYNNEQFF. CDR3 DNA sequence: TGTGCCAGCAGTGGTCGGGACTACAACAATGAGCAGTTCTTC. V is TRBV2 and J is TRBJ2-1, with 7 bases matching TRBD2. This CDR3 is 14 amino acids long. Germline loops: CDR1 SNHLY, CDR2 FYNNEI. Trimming cost V 4 bases and J 5 bases; bases outside gene matches: 5.

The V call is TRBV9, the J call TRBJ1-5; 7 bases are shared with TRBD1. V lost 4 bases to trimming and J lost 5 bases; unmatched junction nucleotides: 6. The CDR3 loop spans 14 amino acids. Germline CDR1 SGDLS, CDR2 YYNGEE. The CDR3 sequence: CASSPGTAYQPQHF. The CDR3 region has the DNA TGTGCCAGCAGCCCCGGGACAGCGTATCAGCCCCAGCATTTT.

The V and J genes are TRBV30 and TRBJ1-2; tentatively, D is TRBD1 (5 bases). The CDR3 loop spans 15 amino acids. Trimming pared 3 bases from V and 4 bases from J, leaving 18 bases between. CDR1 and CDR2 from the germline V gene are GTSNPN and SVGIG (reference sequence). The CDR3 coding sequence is TGTGCCTGGAGGCGAGGCAGGGAGCGGATCTATGGCTACACCTTC. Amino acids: CAWRRGRERIYGYTF. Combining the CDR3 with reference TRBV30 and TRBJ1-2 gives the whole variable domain SQTIHQWPATLVQPVGSPLSLECTVEGTSNPNLYWYRQAAGRGLQLLFYSVGIGQISSEVPQNLSASRPQDRQFILSSKKLLLSDSGFYLCAWRRGRERIYGYTFGSGTRLTVV.

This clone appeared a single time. The CDR3 loop is CASSPPGGGRVNEQFF. The CDR3 nucleotides are TGCGCCAGCAGCCCCCCCGGCGGGGGGCGGGTAAATGAGCAGTTCTTC. This rearrangement joins TRBV4-1 to TRBJ2-1; 8 positions match TRBD2. This CDR3 has 16 amino acids. With V trimmed by 4 bases and J by 7 bases, 12 bases remained unmatched. Germline-derived CDR1 and CDR2 are MGHRA and YSYEKL.

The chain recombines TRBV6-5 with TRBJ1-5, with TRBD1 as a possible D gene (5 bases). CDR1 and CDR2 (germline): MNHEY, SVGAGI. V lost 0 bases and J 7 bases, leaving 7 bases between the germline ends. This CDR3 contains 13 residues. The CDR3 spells CASSYSTAQPQHF. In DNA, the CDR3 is TGTGCCAGCAGTTACTCGACAGCACAGCCCCAGCATTTT.

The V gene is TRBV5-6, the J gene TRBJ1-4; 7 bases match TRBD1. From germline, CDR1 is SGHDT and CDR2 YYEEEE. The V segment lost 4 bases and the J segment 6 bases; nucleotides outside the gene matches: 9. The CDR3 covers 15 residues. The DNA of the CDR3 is TGTGCCAGCAGCCCGGGTCAGGGGGGGTATGAAAAACTGTTTTTT. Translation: CASSPGQGGYEKLFF.

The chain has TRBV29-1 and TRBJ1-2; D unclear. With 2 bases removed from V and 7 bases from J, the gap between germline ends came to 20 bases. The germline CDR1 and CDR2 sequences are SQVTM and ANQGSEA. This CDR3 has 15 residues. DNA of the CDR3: TGCAGCGTTGAACTCGGGCCTACTGGCGTGGGTGGCTACACCTTC. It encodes CSVELGPTGVGGYTF.

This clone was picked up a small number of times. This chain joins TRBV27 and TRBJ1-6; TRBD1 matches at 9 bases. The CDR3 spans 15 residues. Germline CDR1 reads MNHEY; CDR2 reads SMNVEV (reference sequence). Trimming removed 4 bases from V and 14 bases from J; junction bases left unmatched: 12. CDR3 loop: CASSSPGTGNLALHF. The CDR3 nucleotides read TGTGCCAGCAGTTCCCCCGGGACAGGGAATTTGGCCCTCCACTTT.

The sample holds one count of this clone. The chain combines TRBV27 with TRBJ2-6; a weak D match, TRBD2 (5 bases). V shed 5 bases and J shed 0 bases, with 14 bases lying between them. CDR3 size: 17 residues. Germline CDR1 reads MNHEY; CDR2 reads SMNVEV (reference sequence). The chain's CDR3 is CASSASVGDSGANVLTF. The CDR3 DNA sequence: TGTGCCAGCAGTGCGTCTGTCGGGGACTCTGGGGCCAACGTCCTGACTTTC.